This TCR beta chain stems from a study of T cell responses to AZD1222 COVID-19 vaccine. The length of the CDR3 is 13 residues. Germline values: CDR1 SGHVS, CDR2 FNYEAQ. Trimming shortened V by 3 bases and J by 10 bases, and 15 bases separated the two germline ends. Study findings and constraints: Unmutated variant regions are reportedly targeted by nearly half of spike-specific TCRs. Possibly, clonal diversity was underestimated; donors were largely white British and included more females.

Measured with immunoSEQ multiplex PCR; TCRdb has only the in-frame clones, and not every one. The sample lists about 72,000 clones, around 90% occurring once. Worth noting for this clone: The target antigen is unknown.

The origin of this receptor is an adult in good health. The starting material was peripheral blood, obtained on day 0 of AZD1222 vaccination. The V and J genes are TRBV7-6 and TRBJ1-1; D gene uncertain. CDR3 sequence reads: CASSLGRAVGAFF. The DNA for the CDR3 is TGTGCCAGCAGCTTGGGTCGGGCGGTAGGAGCTTTCTTT.